Listed here are 14 T cell receptor beta chains from one sample, sequenced in a study of Graves' ophthalmopathy and Graves' hyperthyroidism. Scientists amplified the TCR beta CDR3 regions from RNA transcripts. Scientists carried out first-round RT-PCR using HTBI primers and then a second-round multiplex PCR. Via MiXCR, TCRdb re-called the multiplex PCR reads, giving one row per CDR3 protein. The sample holds fewer than 400,000 distinct CDR3 sequences, around 20% seen once. The material sequenced was peripheral blood. These receptors came from a woman between 18 and 29 years old with Graves' ophthalmopathy.

This clonotype has a count of ten or more. The chain has TRBV30 and TRBJ2-5, with TRBD2 matching 11 bases. This CDR3 contains 14 residues. J lost 3 bases, V lost 2 bases, and 2 bases had no gene match. The germline V gene has CDR1 GTSNPN and CDR2 SVGIG (reference sequence). CDR3 region: CAWSSTSGKETQYF. The DNA of the CDR3 is TGTGCCTGGAGTTCGACTAGCGGGAAAGAGACCCAGTACTTC.

There are many counts of this clonotype. V and J are TRBV20-1 and TRBJ2-7; a possible D gene is TRBD1 (6 bases). Deletions cut 7 bases from V and 6 bases from J, with 13 bases between. The CDR3 is 11 residues long. The germline gives CDR1 DFQATT, CDR2 SNEGSKA (reference sequence). The CDR3 nucleotides read TGCAGTGGACGACAGGACCTCGAGCAGTACTTC. The encoded protein is CSGRQDLEQYF.

The chain uses TRBV7-9 and TRBJ1-1; no clear D. The germline V gene has CDR1 SEHNR and CDR2 FQNEAQ (reference sequence). The CDR3 spans 13 residues. Trimming took 5 bases from V and 2 from J, leaving 9 bases between them. The CDR3 spells CASSPWDNTEAFF. CDR3 DNA sequence: TGTGCCAGCAGCCCCTGGGATAACACTGAAGCTTTCTTT.

This clonotype was observed many times. The genes are TRBV5-1 and TRBJ2-7; D ambiguous. Germline loops: CDR1 SGHRS, CDR2 YFSETQ. The length of the CDR3 is 14 residues. Trimming left V 0 bases short and J 3 bases short, with 10 bases between. CDR3 protein: CASSLVSADYEQYF. CDR3 nucleotide sequence: TGCGCCAGCAGCTTGGTATCGGCGGACTACGAGCAGTACTTC.

This clonotype appeared many times. This chain connects TRBV27 to TRBJ2-7; D is unresolved. The CDR3 has 13 amino acids. Germline lookup yields CDR1 MNHEY and CDR2 SMNVEV (reference sequence). The germline V and J ends were trimmed by 3 bases and 2 bases, with 8 bases remaining between them. The CDR3 DNA sequence: TGTGCCAGCAGTTTTCGCGCGACCTACGAGCAGTACTTC. This gives the protein CASSFRATYEQYF.

This clonotype was recorded many times. The DNA of the CDR3 is TGTGCCAGTAGTTCCCCGGGACAGTTCATCACTGAAGCTTTCTTT. Translated: CASSSPGQFITEAFF. This chain links TRBV19 with TRBJ1-1; 7 nucleotides align to TRBD1. Trimming took 5 bases from V and 4 from J; bases not matched to a gene: 10. The CDR3 is 15 residues long. CDR1 and CDR2 (germline): LNHDA, SQIVND (reference sequence).

This clonotype was observed at least ten times. The rearrangement links TRBV12-3 or TRBV12-4 to TRBJ1-3, with 9 bases fitting TRBD1. The CDR3 sequence is 16 residues long. V trimming: 5 bases; J trimming: 1 base; junction bases outside the gene matches: 6. The CDR3 coding sequence is TGTGCCAGCAGTAGAGGACAGGGGCCATCTGGAAACACCATATATTTT. Protein sequence: CASSRGQGPSGNTIYF.

This chain joins TRBV6-2 or TRBV6-3 and TRBJ1-6; TRBD1 matches at 9 bases. After removal of 2 bases from V and 7 bases from J, the junction contained 6 bases not matched to a gene. The CDR3 runs 16 residues. In germline, CDR1 is MNHEY, CDR2 SVGEGT. This CDR3 is CASSYRTGAVNSPLHF. The CDR3, as DNA: TGTGCCAGCAGTTACCGGACAGGGGCAGTCAATTCACCCCTCCACTTT.

This clonotype was counted at least ten times. The CDR3: CASSLGHGRTNTEAFF. The CDR3 DNA reads as TGTGCCAGCAGCTTAGGCCACGGACGGACGAACACTGAAGCTTTCTTT. This sequence joins TRBV11-2 and TRBJ1-1; D unresolved. The CDR3 consists of 16 residues. Germline values: CDR1 SGHAT, CDR2 FQNNGV. The V and J ends lost 1 base and 1 base respectively, with 13 bases between them.

At least ten counts were recorded for this clonotype. V usage is TRBV28 and J usage is TRBJ2-7; TRBD1 aligns across 9 bases. Trimming removed 5 bases from V and 2 bases from J; junction bases left unmatched: 7. Germline V CDR1 and CDR2: MDHEN, SYDVKM. The CDR3 covers 15 residues. The CDR3 coding sequence is TGTGCCAGCAGTGCCCCGGGGACAGGGACCTACGAGCAGTACTTC. Translated, it gives CASSAPGTGTYEQYF.

This clonotype has ten or more counts. The gene calls are TRBV7-6 and TRBJ1-3; D is ambiguous. The CDR3 extends over 15 amino acids. The germline CDR1 and CDR2 sequences are SGHVS and FNYEAQ. Between the trimmed V and J ends, which lost 0 bases and 2 bases, there was a span of 8 bases. The CDR3 spells CASSLAFSAGNTIYF. The CDR3 DNA follows: TGTGCCAGCAGCTTAGCGTTCTCGGCTGGAAACACCATATATTTT.

This clonotype showed up many times. This chain joins TRBV4-3 and TRBJ2-5; D not certain. CDR3 length equals 13 residues. The germline CDR1 and CDR2 sequences are LGHNA and YSLEER. V lost 1 base and J lost 2, with 5 bases in between. CDR3 nucleotides: TGCGCCAGCAGCCAAGCTCTACAAGAGACCCAGTACTTC. Residues: CASSQALQETQYF.

This clonotype was observed many times. The V gene is TRBV10-3, the J gene TRBJ2-7; no clear D. V was trimmed by 3 bases and J by 0 bases, leaving 18 bases between them. This CDR3 comprises 17 residues. Germline V gives CDR1 ENHRY, CDR2 SYGVKD. The CDR3 is CAISDPLAGLSSYEQYF. In nucleotides, the CDR3 is TGTGCCATCAGTGACCCGCTCGCAGGATTAAGCTCCTACGAGCAGTACTTC.

This clonotype has at least ten counts. V usage is TRBV6-2 or TRBV6-3 and J usage is TRBJ2-7; D is unresolved. Germline V gene sequence: CDR1 MNHEY, CDR2 SVGEGT. Trimming cost V 2 bases and J 4 bases, with 9 bases left between them. This CDR3 has 13 residues. This chain's CDR3 is CASSYRSGYEQYF. CDR3 nucleotides: TGTGCCAGCAGTTACAGGAGTGGATACGAGCAGTACTTC.